The present T cell receptor beta chain was sequenced within a study of blood T cell repertoires in COVID-19. Repertoires were generated with immunoSEQ multiplex PCR, while TCRdb's copy carries only in-frame clones and drops some. The sample has about 49,000 clones, about 90% seen once. The CDR3 runs to 16 residues. V lost 4 bases, J lost 5 bases, and 6 bases stayed unmatched. Looked up from germline, CDR1 is SGHVS and CDR2 is FQNEAQ. The origin of this receptor is a woman older than 75 with COVID-19, enrolled during active disease. The V call is TRBV7-8, the J call TRBJ2-1, with 12 nucleotides matching TRBD2. The material sequenced was peripheral blood. CDR3 loop: CASSSHLAGGNNEQFF. The CDR3 DNA sequence: TGTGCCAGCAGCTCCCATCTAGCGGGGGGGAACAATGAGCAGTTCTTC.